This is a list of T cell receptor beta chains from one sample in a study of shared clonotypes between healthy human individuals. The repertoire was sequenced with immunoSEQ multiplex PCR; TCRdb's copy has only in-frame clones and lacks some. The sample has around 700,000 clones; about 74% are singletons. The sample taken for sequencing was memory CD4+ T cells sorted from blood. The receptors here all came from a woman aged 25 to 45 in good health. The CDR3 runs from the conserved cysteine through the conserved F or W. The D gene is left open where the match is weak. The size of a clone is reported for some rows only, either as once, few or many, or as a class for expanded clones.

CDR3aa,CDR3nt,v_gene,abundance,j_gene,d_gene
CASHLGHRRALANTGELFF,TGTGCCAGCCACTTGGGGCACCGCAGGGCGTTGGCTAACACCGGGGAGCTGTTTTTT,TRBV5-6,once,TRBJ2-2,NA
CASSVAGGLNTEAFF,TGTGCCAGCAGCGTAGCTGGGGGGCTTAACACTGAAGCTTTCTTT,TRBV9,NA,TRBJ1-1,NA
CASGSSYEQYF,TGTGCCAGCGGCAGCTCCTACGAGCAGTACTTC,TRBV27,NA,TRBJ2-7,NA
CASSSRTSGRLLGSYEQYF,TGTGCCAGCAGCTCCCGGACTAGCGGGAGGTTATTGGGTTCCTACGAGCAGTACTTC,TRBV7-9,NA,TRBJ2-7,TRBD2
CASSGVITFF,TGTGCCAGCAGTGGCGTAATTACGTTCTTC,TRBV6-1,NA,TRBJ2-1,NA
CASSLDRTEAFF,TGTGCCAGCAGCTTAGATAGGACTGAAGCTTTCTTT,TRBV11-2,NA,TRBJ1-1,NA
CASSRTSGRETQYF,TGTGCCAGCAGTAGGACATCCGGGAGAGAGACCCAGTACTTC,TRBV2,NA,TRBJ2-5,NA
CAWIGTSRTGELFF,TGTGCCTGGATTGGGACTTCCCGCACCGGGGAGCTGTTTTTT,TRBV30,NA,TRBJ2-2,NA
CASRPGLGDPNYGYTF,TGTGCCAGCAGACCCGGGTTGGGCGACCCTAACTATGGCTACACCTTC,TRBV28,few,TRBJ1-2,NA
CASRGPQGSQPQHF,TGTGCCAGCAGGGGGCCACAGGGAAGCCAGCCCCAGCATTTT,TRBV6-1,NA,TRBJ1-5,NA
CASSPGQGPLYEQYF,TGCGCCAGCAGCCCGGGACAGGGGCCCCTCTACGAGCAGTACTTC,TRBV10-1,NA,TRBJ2-7,TRBD1
CASSEVAGPNEKLFF,TGTGCCAGCAGTGAAGTTGCGGGGCCTAATGAAAAACTGTTTTTT,TRBV2,few,TRBJ1-4,NA
CASSRSTGMSSYEQYF,TGCGCCAGCAGCCGGTCGACCGGGATGAGCTCCTACGAGCAGTACTTC,TRBV4-1,NA,TRBJ2-7,NA
CASSLATSGINEQFF,TGTGCCAGCAGCTTAGCGACTAGCGGGATCAATGAGCAGTTCTTC,TRBV7-9,once,TRBJ2-1,TRBD2
CASSPSYSSSYEQYF,TGTGCCAGCAGTCCCAGTTATTCTAGCTCCTACGAGCAGTACTTC,TRBV28,NA,TRBJ2-7,NA
CASSPGRQTHYEQYF,TGTGCCAGCAGCCCGGGCAGACAGACCCATTACGAGCAGTACTTC,TRBV7-6,NA,TRBJ2-7,NA
CASSQDGQDGRYGYTF,TGCGCCAGCAGCCAAGATGGACAGGACGGGAGGTATGGCTACACCTTC,TRBV4-1,NA,TRBJ1-2,TRBD1
CASRSGLAGETDTQYF,TGTGCCAGCAGGTCGGGACTAGCGGGAGAAACAGATACGCAGTATTTT,TRBV7-9,few,TRBJ2-3,TRBD2
CASSRSTTSQETQYF,TGTGCCAGCAGTCGTTCGACGACGAGCCAAGAGACCCAGTACTTC,TRBV25-1,NA,TRBJ2-5,NA
CASRSTHPYEQYF,TGCGCCAGCAGAAGTACCCATCCATACGAGCAGTACTTC,TRBV23-1,NA,TRBJ2-7,NA
CASSLSGGRSGYTF,TGTGCCAGCAGTTTGAGTGGGGGGCGCTCTGGCTACACCTTC,TRBV27,NA,TRBJ1-2,NA
CASSLIDTQYF,TGTGCCAGCAGTCTGATCGATACGCAGTATTTT,TRBV28,NA,TRBJ2-3,NA
CASSRDRGVVTGELFF,TGTGCCAGCAGCCGGGACAGGGGGGTTGTAACCGGGGAGCTGTTTTTT,TRBV2,NA,TRBJ2-2,TRBD1
CASSAQTNEKLFF,TGTGCCAGCAGTGCACAGACCAATGAAAAACTGTTTTTT,TRBV2,NA,TRBJ1-4,NA
CASSLTFYEQYF,TGTGCCAGCAGCTTGACCTTCTACGAGCAGTACTTC,TRBV7-2,few,TRBJ2-7,NA
CASSSLGGGYNEQFF,TGTGCCAGTAGTTCTTTAGGAGGGGGCTACAATGAGCAGTTCTTC,TRBV19,NA,TRBJ2-1,NA
CASSLIQTGGSYEQYF,TGTGCCAGCAGCCTCATTCAGACAGGAGGATCCTACGAGCAGTACTTC,TRBV7-9,NA,TRBJ2-7,NA
CASSPTTSGSYNEQFF,TGTGCCAGCAGCCCAACGACTAGCGGGTCCTACAATGAGCAGTTCTTC,TRBV9,NA,TRBJ2-1,TRBD2
CASSLALGAAGELFF,TGTGCCAGCAGCTTAGCACTAGGGGCGGCCGGGGAGCTGTTTTTT,TRBV11-1,NA,TRBJ2-2,NA
CASSLAGLSYEQYF,TGTGCCAGCAGCTTGGCAGGCCTATCCTACGAGCAGTACTTC,TRBV5-6,NA,TRBJ2-7,NA
CASSQGQGGTEAFF,TGTGCCAGCAGCCAGGGACAGGGAGGCACTGAAGCTTTCTTT,TRBV7-9,NA,TRBJ1-1,TRBD1
CSAADKGMNTEAFF,TGCAGCGCGGCTGATAAGGGGATGAACACTGAAGCTTTCTTT,TRBV29-1,NA,TRBJ1-1,NA
CASSSFWPAGINEQFF,TGTGCCAGCAGTTCCTTTTGGCCAGCGGGGATCAATGAGCAGTTCTTC,TRBV28,NA,TRBJ2-1,TRBD2
CASSGREQETQYF,TGTGCCAGCAGCGGGAGAGAGCAAGAGACCCAGTACTTC,TRBV9,NA,TRBJ2-5,NA
CASSLSFLSSDSYEQYF,TGCGCCAGCAGCTTGTCATTTTTGTCTAGCGACTCCTACGAGCAGTACTTC,TRBV5-1,once,TRBJ2-7,NA
CASSDSLLGDTQYF,TGTGCCAGCAGCGACTCCCTTCTGGGTGATACGCAGTATTTT,TRBV6-5,NA,TRBJ2-3,NA
CASRRRDRGLYGYTF,TGCGCCAGCAGACGTAGGGACAGGGGGCTCTATGGCTACACCTTC,TRBV23-1,NA,TRBJ1-2,TRBD1
CASSRLRDTEAFF,TGTGCCAGTAGTAGACTCCGGGACACTGAAGCTTTCTTT,TRBV19,few,TRBJ1-1,NA
CASSPGTPGGTEAFF,TGTGCCAGCAGCCCTGGGACCCCCGGGGGCACTGAAGCTTTCTTT,TRBV28,NA,TRBJ1-1,NA
CASNQGANYNEQFF,TGTGCCAGTAACCAGGGGGCAAACTACAATGAGCAGTTCTTC,TRBV19,NA,TRBJ2-1,TRBD1
CASSVGGRPSGLFF,TGTGCCAGCAGCGTAGGCGGCCGGCCCTCTGGACTGTTTTTT,TRBV9,NA,TRBJ1-4,NA
CASTPATAGTDTQYF,TGTGCCAGCACCCCCGCGACAGCGGGCACAGATACGCAGTATTTT,TRBV28,few,TRBJ2-3,NA
CASSPQSTEAFF,TGTGCCAGCTCACCCCAGTCCACTGAAGCTTTCTTT,TRBV18,few,TRBJ1-1,NA
CASSLVPDMNTEAFF,TGCGCCAGCAGCTTGGTTCCAGACATGAACACTGAAGCTTTCTTT,TRBV5-1,NA,TRBJ1-1,NA
CASSFAGGYGYTF,TGTGCCAGCAGCTTTGCAGGGGGCTATGGCTACACCTTC,TRBV7-9,NA,TRBJ1-2,TRBD1
CASSLGLYNEKLFF,TGTGCCAGCAGTTTGGGCCTGTATAATGAAAAACTGTTTTTT,TRBV28,NA,TRBJ1-4,NA
CASSLGANGLNTEAFF,TGCGCCAGCAGCTTGGGCGCAAACGGCCTGAACACTGAAGCTTTCTTT,TRBV5-1,NA,TRBJ1-1,NA
CASSIVREWTEAFF,TGTGCCAGTAGTATAGTTCGAGAATGGACTGAAGCTTTCTTT,TRBV19,once,TRBJ1-1,NA
CASSPSGNTGELFF,TGTGCCAGCAGTCCAAGCGGGAACACCGGGGAGCTGTTTTTT,TRBV7-7,NA,TRBJ2-2,NA
CASSIGLVSSEAFF,TGTGCCAGTAGTATTGGGCTAGTTAGTTCTGAAGCTTTCTTT,TRBV19,NA,TRBJ1-1,NA